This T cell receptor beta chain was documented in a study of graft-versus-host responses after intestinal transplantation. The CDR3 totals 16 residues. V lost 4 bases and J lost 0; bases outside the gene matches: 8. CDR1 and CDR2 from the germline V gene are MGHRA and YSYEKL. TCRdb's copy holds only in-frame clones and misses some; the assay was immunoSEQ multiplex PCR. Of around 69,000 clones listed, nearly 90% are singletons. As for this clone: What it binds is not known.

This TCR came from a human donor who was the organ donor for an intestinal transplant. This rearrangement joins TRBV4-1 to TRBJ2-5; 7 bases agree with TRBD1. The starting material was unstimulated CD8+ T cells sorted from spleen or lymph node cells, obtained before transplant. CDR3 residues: CASSPLRGPNQETQYF. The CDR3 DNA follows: TGCGCCAGCAGCCCTCTGAGGGGGCCAAACCAAGAGACCCAGTACTTC.